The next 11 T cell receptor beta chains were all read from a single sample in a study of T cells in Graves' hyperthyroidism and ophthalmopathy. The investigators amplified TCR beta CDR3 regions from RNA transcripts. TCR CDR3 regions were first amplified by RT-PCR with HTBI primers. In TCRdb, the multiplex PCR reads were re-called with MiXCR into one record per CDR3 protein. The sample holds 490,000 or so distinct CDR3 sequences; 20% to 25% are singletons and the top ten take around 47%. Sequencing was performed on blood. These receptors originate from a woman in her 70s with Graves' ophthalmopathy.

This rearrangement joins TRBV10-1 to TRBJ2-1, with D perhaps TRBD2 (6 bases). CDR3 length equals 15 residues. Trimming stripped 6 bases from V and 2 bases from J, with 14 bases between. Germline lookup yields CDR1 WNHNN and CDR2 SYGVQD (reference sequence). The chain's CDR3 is CASSPSVTAYNEQFF. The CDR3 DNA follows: TGCGCCAGCAGCCCTAGCGTCACCGCCTACAATGAGCAGTTCTTC.

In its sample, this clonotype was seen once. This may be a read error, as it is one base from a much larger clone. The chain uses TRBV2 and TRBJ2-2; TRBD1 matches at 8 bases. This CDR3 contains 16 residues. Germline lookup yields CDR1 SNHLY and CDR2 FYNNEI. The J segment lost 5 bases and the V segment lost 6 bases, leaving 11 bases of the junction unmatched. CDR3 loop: CASRVTGVKMTGELFF. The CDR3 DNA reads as TGTGCCAGCAGAGTGACAGGGGTAAAGATGACCGGGGAGCTGTTTTTT.

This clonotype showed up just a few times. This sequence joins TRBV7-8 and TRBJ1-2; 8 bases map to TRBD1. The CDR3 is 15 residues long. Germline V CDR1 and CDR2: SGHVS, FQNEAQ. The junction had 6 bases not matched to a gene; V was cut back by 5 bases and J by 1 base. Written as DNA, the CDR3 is TGTGCCAGCAGCCCCCAGACAGGGGTTAACTATGGCTACACCTTC. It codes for CASSPQTGVNYGYTF.

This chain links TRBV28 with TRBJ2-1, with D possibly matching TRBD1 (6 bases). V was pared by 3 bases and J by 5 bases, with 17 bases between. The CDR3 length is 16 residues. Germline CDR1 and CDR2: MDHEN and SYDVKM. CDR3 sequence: CASSLPGQSRDNEQFF. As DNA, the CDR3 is TGTGCCAGCAGTTTGCCTGGACAGTCTCGCGACAATGAGCAGTTCTTC. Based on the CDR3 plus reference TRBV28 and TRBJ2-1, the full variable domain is DVKVTQSSRYLVKRTGEKVFLECVQDMDHENMFWYRQDPGLGLRLIYFSYDVKMKEKGDIPEGYSVSREKKERFSLILESASTNQTSMYLCASSLPGQSRDNEQFFGPGTRLTVL.

The chain's CDR3 is CASSQDNQDTQYF. CDR3 sequence (DNA): TGTGCCAGCAGCCAAGATAACCAAGATACGCAGTATTTT. The chain is built from TRBV3-1 and TRBJ2-3; D gene ambiguous. The CDR3 spans 13 residues. Trimming took 0 bases from V and 5 from J, leaving 6 bases between them. CDR1 is LGHDT and CDR2 is YNNKEL in the germline V gene (reference sequence).

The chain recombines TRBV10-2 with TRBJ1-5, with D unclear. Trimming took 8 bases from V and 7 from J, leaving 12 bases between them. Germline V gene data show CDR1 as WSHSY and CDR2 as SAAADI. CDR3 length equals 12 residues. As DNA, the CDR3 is TGCGCCAGCGCGAGGTGGGGACAGCCCCAGCATTTT. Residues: CASARWGQPQHF.

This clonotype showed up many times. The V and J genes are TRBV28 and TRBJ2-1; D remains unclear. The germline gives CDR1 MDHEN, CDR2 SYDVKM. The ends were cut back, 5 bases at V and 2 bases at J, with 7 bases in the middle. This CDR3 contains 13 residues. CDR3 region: CASSPPTYNEQFF. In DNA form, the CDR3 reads TGTGCCAGCAGTCCCCCTACCTACAATGAGCAGTTCTTC.

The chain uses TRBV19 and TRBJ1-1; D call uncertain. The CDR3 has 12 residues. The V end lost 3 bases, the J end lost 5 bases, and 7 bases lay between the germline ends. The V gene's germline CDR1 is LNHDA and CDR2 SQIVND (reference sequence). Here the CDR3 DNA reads TGTGCCAGTAGTATTGACAAGACTGAAGCTTTCTTT. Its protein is CASSIDKTEAFF.

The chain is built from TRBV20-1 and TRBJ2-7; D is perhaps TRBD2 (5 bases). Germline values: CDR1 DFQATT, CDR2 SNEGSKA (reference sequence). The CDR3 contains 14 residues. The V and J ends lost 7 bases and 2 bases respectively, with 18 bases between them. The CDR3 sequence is CSGEGGSEAYEQYF. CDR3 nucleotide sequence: TGCAGTGGGGAAGGAGGTAGCGAGGCCTACGAGCAGTACTTC.

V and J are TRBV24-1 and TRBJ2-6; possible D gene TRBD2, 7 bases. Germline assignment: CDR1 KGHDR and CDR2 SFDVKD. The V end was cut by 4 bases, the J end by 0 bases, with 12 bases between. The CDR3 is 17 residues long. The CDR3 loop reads CATSEGGDSSGANVLTF. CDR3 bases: TGTGCCACCAGTGAAGGGGGGGATTCCTCTGGGGCCAACGTCCTGACTTTC.

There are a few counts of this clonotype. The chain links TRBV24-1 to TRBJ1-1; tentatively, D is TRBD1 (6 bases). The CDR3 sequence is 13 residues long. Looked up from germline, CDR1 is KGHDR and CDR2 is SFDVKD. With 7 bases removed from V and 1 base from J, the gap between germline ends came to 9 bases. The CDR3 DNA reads TGTGCCACCAGGAAACAGGGGAACACTGAAGCTTTCTTT. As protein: CATRKQGNTEAFF.